This TCR beta chain was sequenced in a study of blood T cell repertoires in COVID-19. Repertoires were generated with immunoSEQ multiplex PCR, while TCRdb's copy carries only in-frame clones and drops some. The sample lists some 110,000 clones; roughly 80% were seen once. V was clipped by 9 bases and J by 3 bases; unmatched bases: 10. Germline-derived CDR1 and CDR2 are MNHEY and SVGAGI. CDR3 length: 15 residues. The genes are TRBV6-5 and TRBJ1-4; 7 nucleotides match TRBD1. Sequenced material: peripheral blood. The receptor was isolated from a man aged 50 or older with acute or convalescent COVID-19. The CDR3 DNA is TGTGCCAGTTGCATTACAGGGGTCGCTAATGAAAAACTGTTTTTT. Protein: CASCITGVANEKLFF.